Described below is a single T cell receptor (beta chain) sequence and its context. The data belong to a study of blood T cell repertoires in COVID-19. The overall study: The United States, Italy and Spain provided the acute and convalescent COVID-19 samples. From T cells, B-cell-depleted T cells, or PBMCs came the material, which was cDNA or gDNA.

Per the original methods: Reference gene primer amplification gave estimated nucleated cell counts. The assay was immunoSEQ multiplex PCR, and TCRdb's table has in-frame clones only and misses some. The DNA gave D and trimming, while V, J and clone size come from that table. The sample has 200,000 to 250,000 clones; roughly 80% are singletons. This TCR came from a woman younger than 35 with acute or convalescent COVID-19. Material for sequencing was peripheral blood.

The CDR3 protein is CASSYAGLNTEAFF. For the CDR3, the DNA is TGTGCCAGCAGTTACGCAGGGTTGAACACTGAAGCTTTCTTT. The chain joins TRBV6-5 to TRBJ1-1, with a weak D call TRBD1 (5 bases). Trimming removed 2 bases from V and 0 bases from J, with 7 bases in between. Germline CDR1 MNHEY, CDR2 SVGAGI. The CDR3 totals 14 residues.